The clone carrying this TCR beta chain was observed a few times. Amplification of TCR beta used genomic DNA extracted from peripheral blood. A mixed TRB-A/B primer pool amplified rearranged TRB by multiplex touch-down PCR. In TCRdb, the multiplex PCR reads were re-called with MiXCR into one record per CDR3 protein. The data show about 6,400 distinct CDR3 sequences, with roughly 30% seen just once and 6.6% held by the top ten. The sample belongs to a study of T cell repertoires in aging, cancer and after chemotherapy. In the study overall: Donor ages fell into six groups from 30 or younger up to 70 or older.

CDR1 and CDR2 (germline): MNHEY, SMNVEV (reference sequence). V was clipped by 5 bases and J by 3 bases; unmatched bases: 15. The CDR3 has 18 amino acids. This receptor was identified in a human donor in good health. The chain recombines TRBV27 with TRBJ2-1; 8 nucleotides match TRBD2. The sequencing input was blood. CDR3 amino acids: CASSKDPRAGLVYNEQFF. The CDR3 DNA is TGTGCCAGCAGTAAAGACCCTCGTGCGGGACTAGTCTACAATGAGCAGTTCTTC.